This TCR beta chain was sequenced in a study of T-cell reconstitution after alpha-beta-depleted transplantation in children (dated by TCRdb to the mid-2010s). Background for the entire study: T-cell immune reconstitution after TCRalphabeta/CD19-depleted allogeneic hematopoietic cell transplantation in children was quantitatively tracked in the study by means of TCR repertoire profiling.

This clonotype was detected many times. Its target antigen remains unknown. No clone much larger than this one lies a single base away; base qualities are absent. Libraries were prepared through PCR. Sequencing instrument: Illumina HiSeq 2500. TCR libraries were prepared with molecular barcoding, using unique molecular identifiers to normalize TCRbeta repertoire quantification. Using fastp trimming at Q25 and MiXCR clonotype assembly, TCRdb reanalyzed the public sequencing data and kept in-frame beta chains. All rows with the same CDR3 protein become a single entry with the most common DNA and genes. For this sample the table gives about 340,000 distinct CDR3 sequences, of which 10% were detected only once. The top ten clones comprise approximately 2.3% of the sample. Reading from cysteine to phenylalanine, the CDR3 counts 13 amino acids. Kept here is only the CDR3 DNA, which spans 39 bases and is read in frame from base 1. Trimming takes 6 bases from V and 3 bases from J, and the germline ends sit 9 bases apart. CDR1 MNHEY and CDR2 SMNVEV were looked up in the germline V gene (reference sequence).

The sequence joins TRBV27 to TRBJ2-1; a tentative D call is TRBD1 (5 bases match). This receptor was identified in a human donor who donated a stem cell graft to a child with acute lymphoblastic leukemia. Specimen: PBMCs from the stem cell graft donor, collected from the stem cell graft. The nucleotide sequence reads as follows: TGTGCCAGCAGAAGACAGATCTACAATGAGCAGTTCTTC. This is translated as CASRRQIYNEQFF.